A single sample gave rise to the 13 T cell receptor beta chains below, sequenced in a study of response to subunit inactivated influenza vaccine. TCRdb reanalysed the RT-PCR reads using MiXCR and keeps one entry per CDR3 protein. The table lists about 650,000 distinct CDR3 sequences, more than 15% of them singletons. The material was PBMCs from blood, obtained 11 to 12 days after vaccination. The receptor set was obtained from a man between 50 and 59 years old who received an inactivated influenza vaccine.

This clonotype has a count of ten or more. V usage is TRBV28 and J usage is TRBJ2-3, with D unclear. Germline values: CDR1 MDHEN, CDR2 SYDVKM. Trimming removed 6 bases from V and 8 bases from J, with 9 bases in between. The CDR3 is 11 amino acids. CDR3 residues: CASSQMRTQYF. CDR3 coding DNA: TGTGCCAGCAGCCAGATGCGTACGCAGTATTTT.

V is TRBV6-1 and J is TRBJ2-2; TRBD1 is a possible D gene (5 bases). Germline CDR1 reads MNHNS; CDR2 reads SASEGT. V dropped 8 bases and J dropped 0 bases, with 7 bases sitting between them. The CDR3 loop spans 13 amino acids. This CDR3 is CASRTSNTGELFF. The DNA of the CDR3 is TGTGCCAGCCGGACATCGAACACCGGGGAGCTGTTTTTT.

The sample holds many counts of this clonotype. The chain employs TRBV6-5 and TRBJ2-7; 7 bases agree with TRBD2. The germline V gene has CDR1 MNHEY and CDR2 SVGAGI. The CDR3 spans 18 residues. V shed 0 bases and J 4 bases; nucleotides not matched to a gene: 15. This CDR3 reads CASSYSVTSRGLPYEQYF. CDR3 nucleotides: TGTGCCAGCAGTTACTCTGTGACTAGCCGTGGTCTCCCTTACGAGCAGTACTTC.

The table lists this clonotype with a few counts. The chain recombines TRBV4-3 with TRBJ2-1; TRBD2 is a possible D gene (6 bases). The CDR3 is 15 amino acids. CDR1 is LGHNA, CDR2 YSLEER, per germline. Deletions cut 0 bases from V and 4 bases from J, with 10 bases between. The CDR3 loop is CASSQDWAGYNEQFF. In nucleotides, the CDR3 is TGCGCCAGCAGCCAAGACTGGGCGGGATACAATGAGCAGTTCTTC.

The sample holds a few counts of this clonotype. The CDR3 sequence is CSASGATLDTIYF. CDR3 coding DNA: TGCAGTGCTAGCGGAGCAACCCTGGACACCATATATTTT. The chain carries TRBV20-1 and TRBJ1-3, with D hard to call. V lost 3 bases to trimming and J lost 8 bases, with 14 bases between them. This CDR3 has 13 amino acids. Per the germline V gene, CDR1 is DFQATT and CDR2 is SNEGSKA (reference sequence).

The sample holds a few counts of this clonotype. This chain joins TRBV6-5 and TRBJ2-7; TRBD2 aligns across 7 bases. CDR1 and CDR2 from the germline V gene are MNHEY and SVGAGI. Trimming at V came to 6 bases and at J to 7 bases, leaving 6 bases not matched to a gene. There are 12 residues in the CDR3. This chain's CDR3 is CASRKGGREQYF. The CDR3 region has the DNA TGTGCCAGCAGAAAGGGAGGGAGGGAGCAGTACTTC.

This clonotype was seen only once. This chain joins TRBV20-1 and TRBJ2-5; D gene uncertain. Germline CDR1 DFQATT, CDR2 SNEGSKA (reference sequence). The CDR3 has 11 amino acids. V dropped 6 bases and J dropped 1 base, with 6 bases sitting between them. DNA of the CDR3: TGCAGTGCAAAGCCCCAAGAGACCCAGTACTTC. Translating it yields CSAKPQETQYF.

This clonotype was seen a handful of times. This sequence joins TRBV7-8 and TRBJ1-4; TRBD1 aligns across 7 bases. The length of the CDR3 is 14 residues. Trimming took 7 bases from V and 8 from J; bases not matched to a gene: 10. Per the germline V gene, CDR1 is SGHVS and CDR2 is FQNEAQ. CDR3: CASTTDRVFEKLFF. In DNA, the CDR3 is TGTGCCAGCACCACCGACAGGGTTTTCGAAAAACTGTTTTTT.

This clonotype was seen more than once but under ten times. The gene calls are TRBV15 and TRBJ2-1, with 10 bases lining up with TRBD1. The germline gives CDR1 LNHNV, CDR2 YYDKDF (reference sequence). CDR3 length equals 15 residues. After removal of 4 bases from V and 2 bases from J, the junction contained 2 bases not matched to a gene. This CDR3 is CATSNGQGAYNEQFF. Here the CDR3 DNA reads TGTGCCACCAGCAACGGACAGGGGGCCTACAATGAGCAGTTCTTC.

This clonotype was seen a handful of times. The CDR3, as DNA: TGCAGTGCTAGTATCCAGGGGGCAACTAATGAAAAACTGTTTTTT. Its translation is CSASIQGATNEKLFF. The gene calls are TRBV20-1 and TRBJ1-4; 7 bases match TRBD1. The germline gives CDR1 DFQATT, CDR2 SNEGSKA (reference sequence). The CDR3 is 15 amino acids. V shed 3 bases and J 0 bases; nucleotides not matched to a gene: 4.

This clonotype has more than one count but fewer than ten. This CDR3 reads CASSRGTGAGNTIYF. CDR3 DNA: TGTGCCAGCAGCCGCGGGACAGGAGCTGGAAACACCATATATTTT. The chain recombines TRBV3-1 with TRBJ1-3; 8 nucleotides align to TRBD1. CDR1 LGHDT and CDR2 YNNKEL come from the germline V gene (reference sequence). The V segment lost 4 bases and the J segment 2 bases; nucleotides outside the gene matches: 4. This CDR3 has 15 residues. The full variable domain, its missing parts supplied by reference TRBV3-1 and TRBJ1-3, is DTAVSQTPKYLVTQMGNDKSIKCEQNLGHDTMYWYKQDSKKFLKIMFSYNNKELIINETVPNRFSPKSPDKAHLNLHINSLELGDSAVYFCASSRGTGAGNTIYFGEGSWLTVV.

This clonotype was recorded a few times. The chain is built from TRBV20-1 and TRBJ2-7, with 13 bases that match TRBD2. The V gene's germline CDR1 is DFQATT and CDR2 SNEGSKA (reference sequence). The V gene end was trimmed by 2 bases and the J gene end by 7 bases; junction bases not matched to a gene: 8. The CDR3 loop spans 15 amino acids. The CDR3, as DNA: TGCAGTGCTAGACCCTCGACTAGCGGGGGGCAGGAGCAGTACTTC. It codes for CSARPSTSGGQEQYF.

This clonotype showed up just a few times. The CDR3 reads CASSFRDRVSEQYF. CDR3 nucleotide sequence: TGTGCCAGCAGTTTCCGGGACAGGGTATCCGAGCAGTACTTC. The chain has TRBV6-2 or TRBV6-3 and TRBJ2-7, with TRBD1 identical over 9 bases. The CDR3 is made up of 14 amino acids. CDR1 and CDR2 from the germline V gene are MNHEY and SVGEGT. The J segment lost 6 bases and the V segment lost 4 bases, leaving 7 bases of the junction unmatched.